These 8 T cell receptor beta chains share one sample of origin, sequenced in a study of T cell responses to AZD1222 COVID-19 vaccine. Assay used: immunoSEQ multiplex PCR; TCRdb lists only in-frame clones, some missing. The data contain 95,000 to 150,000 clones, around nine tenths of them singletons. The sample in question was peripheral blood, obtained on day 0 of AZD1222 vaccination. The source of these receptors is an adult in good health.

V usage is TRBV6-5 and J usage is TRBJ1-2; 8 bases agree with TRBD1. V was clipped by 0 bases and J by 2 bases; unmatched bases: 2. Per the germline V gene, CDR1 is MNHEY and CDR2 is SVGAGI. The CDR3 sequence is 15 residues long. This chain's CDR3 is CASSYSRTGNYGYTF. CDR3 bases: TGTGCCAGCAGTTACTCCCGGACAGGGAACTATGGCTACACCTTC.

This clone has just one count. This chain links TRBV28 with TRBJ2-1; no clear D gene. CDR1 is MDHEN and CDR2 is SYDVKM in the germline V gene. V gave up 6 bases and J gave up 9 bases, with 21 bases separating them. The CDR3 spans 15 residues. CDR3 in DNA: TGTGCCAGCAGACTCCCAAGGGCTGGGCAGAGTGAGCAGTTCTTC. The encoded protein is CASRLPRAGQSEQFF.

This chain connects TRBV6-5 to TRBJ1-5, with 9 bases fitting TRBD1. V lost 5 bases to trimming and J lost 5 bases; unmatched junction nucleotides: 4. The germline gives CDR1 MNHEY, CDR2 SVGAGI. The CDR3 totals 14 residues. CDR3 amino acids: CASSQWTGDQPQHF. CDR3 sequence (DNA): TGTGCCAGCAGTCAATGGACAGGGGATCAGCCCCAGCATTTT.

V is TRBV12-5 and J is TRBJ2-2; possible D gene TRBD2, 6 bases. The CDR3 consists of 17 residues. The V and J ends lost 0 bases and 5 bases respectively, with 16 bases between them. Germline V CDR1 and CDR2: LGHNT, FRNRAP. The CDR3, as DNA: TGTGCTAGTGGTTTGGTACTGGGGGGAGATTGGACCGGGGAGCTGTTTTTT. This translates into CASGLVLGGDWTGELFF.

The chain uses TRBV5-1 and TRBJ2-7, with a tentative D call TRBD2 (6 bases). Per germline, CDR1 SGHRS and CDR2 YFSETQ. The CDR3 is 13 residues long. V lost 4 bases and J 5 bases, leaving 13 bases between the germline ends. The CDR3 reads CASSSGGLNEQYF. Written as DNA, the CDR3 is TGCGCCAGCAGCAGCGGAGGGCTCAACGAGCAGTACTTC.

The CDR3 sequence: CASSHGQGYEQYF. The DNA for the CDR3 is TGTGCCAGCAGCCACGGACAGGGCTACGAGCAGTACTTC. The V call is TRBV7-9, the J call TRBJ2-7; TRBD1 aligns across 8 bases. CDR3 length: 13 residues. Germline V gene lookup returns CDR1 SEHNR and CDR2 FQNEAQ (reference sequence). Trimming removed 5 bases from V and 3 bases from J; junction bases left unmatched: 3.

Many counts were recorded for this clone. The chain couples TRBV19 to TRBJ2-1, with 10 bases aligning to TRBD2. CDR1 and CDR2 (germline): LNHDA, SQIVND (reference sequence). The CDR3 totals 14 residues. J lost 8 bases, V lost 10 bases, and 11 bases had no gene match. The CDR3 region is CATTRGLAGDEQFF. The CDR3 bases are TGTGCCACCACCCGGGGGCTAGCGGGGGATGAGCAGTTCTTC.

This chain connects TRBV24-1 to TRBJ2-1, with 12 bases aligning to TRBD2. CDR1 KGHDR and CDR2 SFDVKD come from the germline V gene. The CDR3 length is 14 residues. V trimming: 8 bases; J trimming: 7 bases; junction bases outside the gene matches: 5. The CDR3 here is CATNRLAGENEQFF. In nucleotides, the CDR3 is TGTGCCACCAACCGACTAGCGGGAGAGAATGAGCAGTTCTTC.